The rows below give T cell receptor beta chains drawn from one sample of a study of STAT3 mutations in large granular lymphocyte leukemia. Data came from immunoSEQ multiplex PCR; TCRdb stores just in-frame clones and leaves some out. The table has about 10,000 clones, roughly 54% seen once. Sequences were obtained from peripheral blood mononuclear cells. All receptors come from a boy aged 10-17 years with T-cell large granular lymphocyte leukemia. Some clones in this sample may be carry-over from other donors' samples. CDR3s include the opening cysteine and the closing phenylalanine or tryptophan. D genes are given only for firm matches. Size is omitted from some rows. Given values are once, few, many or a class for expanded clones.

clone size: few
V gene: TRBV10-2
J gene: TRBJ2-2
D gene: TRBD2
CDR3 DNA: TGCGCCAGCAGGAGACCGGGACTAGCGGGAGACGGGGAGCTGTTTTTT
CDR3 protein: CASRRPGLAGDGELFF

clone size: NA
V gene: TRBV30
J gene: TRBJ2-7
D gene: NA
CDR3 DNA: TGTGCCTGGAGTGCGGACGGCGAATCCTACGAGCAGTACTTC
CDR3 protein: CAWSADGESYEQYF

clone size: NA
V gene: TRBV18
J gene: TRBJ1-5
D gene: TRBD1
CDR3 DNA: TGTGCCAGCTCACCCTCCCGCGGGACAGGGGTCAATCAGCCCCAGCATTTT
CDR3 protein: CASSPSRGTGVNQPQHF

clone size: NA
V gene: TRBV30
J gene: TRBJ1-6
D gene: NA
CDR3 DNA: TGTGCCTGGAGTGGAAGAGGGTATAATTCACCCCTCCACTTT
CDR3 protein: CAWSGRGYNSPLHF

clone size: once
V gene: TRBV20-1
J gene: TRBJ2-7
D gene: NA
CDR3 DNA: TGCAGTGCTAGAGCCTACGAGCAGTACTTC
CDR3 protein: CSARAYEQYF

clone size: NA
V gene: TRBV2
J gene: TRBJ2-7
D gene: TRBD1
CDR3 DNA: TGTGCCAGCAGTGTGGAACAGGGGCGATACGAGCAGTACTTC
CDR3 protein: CASSVEQGRYEQYF

clone size: NA
V gene: TRBV18
J gene: TRBJ1-1
D gene: TRBD1
CDR3 DNA: TGTGCCAGCTCTCCTACGGACAGGGTGAGCACTGAAGCTTTCTTT
CDR3 protein: CASSPTDRVSTEAFF

clone size: few
V gene: TRBV7-9
J gene: TRBJ1-2
D gene: NA
CDR3 DNA: TGTGCCAGCAGCTTGGTATTCAGGGACGACCTCGCTAACTATGGCTACACCTTC
CDR3 protein: CASSLVFRDDLANYGYTF

clone size: few
V gene: TRBV27
J gene: TRBJ2-7
D gene: NA
CDR3 DNA: TGTGCCAGCAGGGGCCCGGGTTACGAGCAGTACTTC
CDR3 protein: CASRGPGYEQYF

clone size: few
V gene: TRBV5-1
J gene: TRBJ2-5
D gene: NA
CDR3 DNA: TGCGCCAGCAGCTCCCAAGCACGGGCTCAAGAGACCCAGTACTTC
CDR3 protein: CASSSQARAQETQYF

clone size: few
V gene: TRBV11-2
J gene: TRBJ2-5
D gene: TRBD2
CDR3 DNA: TGTGCCAGCAGCATCGTGGGGACTAGCGGGGTGGAGACCCAGTACTTC
CDR3 protein: CASSIVGTSGVETQYF

clone size: NA
V gene: TRBV5-4
J gene: TRBJ2-5
D gene: NA
CDR3 DNA: TGTGCCAGCAGCTCAAAGGGACACCGCCAAGAGACCCAGTACTTC
CDR3 protein: CASSSKGHRQETQYF

clone size: NA
V gene: TRBV6-5
J gene: TRBJ2-3
D gene: NA
CDR3 DNA: TGTGCCAGCACCAAGACCTTCCGTACAGATACGCAGTATTTT
CDR3 protein: CASTKTFRTDTQYF

clone size: NA
V gene: TRBV28
J gene: TRBJ1-1
D gene: NA
CDR3 DNA: TGTGCCAGCAGTGCCTGGGACACTTCGAACACTGAAGCTTTCTTT
CDR3 protein: CASSAWDTSNTEAFF

clone size: NA
V gene: TRBV5-1
J gene: TRBJ2-1
D gene: TRBD2
CDR3 DNA: TGCGCCAGCAGCTTGGTTGGTGGGAGCGGGAGGGCCGATGAGCAGTTCTTC
CDR3 protein: CASSLVGGSGRADEQFF

clone size: NA
V gene: TRBV9
J gene: TRBJ1-4
D gene: TRBD1
CDR3 DNA: TGTGCCAGCAGCGCTTCCGGGACAGCCAAAGAAAAACTGTTTTTT
CDR3 protein: CASSASGTAKEKLFF

clone size: NA
V gene: TRBV29-1
J gene: TRBJ2-1
D gene: TRBD2
CDR3 DNA: TGCAGCGTTGGTCTAGCGGGAGGGTCGGATGAGCAGTTCTTC
CDR3 protein: CSVGLAGGSDEQFF

clone size: once
V gene: TRBV6-5
J gene: TRBJ1-3
D gene: TRBD1
CDR3 DNA: TGTGCCAGCAGCTCAGGGGGCGGAAACACCATATATTTT
CDR3 protein: CASSSGGGNTIYF

clone size: NA
V gene: TRBV18
J gene: TRBJ2-7
D gene: NA
CDR3 DNA: TGTGCCAGCTCACCAAGCGGGGGGACAGGGTTCCCCTACGAGCAGTACTTC
CDR3 protein: CASSPSGGTGFPYEQYF

clone size: NA
V gene: TRBV5-1
J gene: TRBJ2-1
D gene: TRBD2
CDR3 DNA: TGCGCCAGCAGCTGGGGGACTAGCGTAACGGACAATGAGCAGTTCTTC
CDR3 protein: CASSWGTSVTDNEQFF

clone size: NA
V gene: TRBV18
J gene: TRBJ1-2
D gene: NA
CDR3 DNA: TGTGCCAGCTCACCTAGACAGAACTATGGCTACACCTTC
CDR3 protein: CASSPRQNYGYTF

clone size: NA
V gene: TRBV6-5
J gene: TRBJ2-7
D gene: NA
CDR3 DNA: TGTGCCAGCAGTTACTCGGCAGGTCGAGGCGAGCAGTACTTC
CDR3 protein: CASSYSAGRGEQYF